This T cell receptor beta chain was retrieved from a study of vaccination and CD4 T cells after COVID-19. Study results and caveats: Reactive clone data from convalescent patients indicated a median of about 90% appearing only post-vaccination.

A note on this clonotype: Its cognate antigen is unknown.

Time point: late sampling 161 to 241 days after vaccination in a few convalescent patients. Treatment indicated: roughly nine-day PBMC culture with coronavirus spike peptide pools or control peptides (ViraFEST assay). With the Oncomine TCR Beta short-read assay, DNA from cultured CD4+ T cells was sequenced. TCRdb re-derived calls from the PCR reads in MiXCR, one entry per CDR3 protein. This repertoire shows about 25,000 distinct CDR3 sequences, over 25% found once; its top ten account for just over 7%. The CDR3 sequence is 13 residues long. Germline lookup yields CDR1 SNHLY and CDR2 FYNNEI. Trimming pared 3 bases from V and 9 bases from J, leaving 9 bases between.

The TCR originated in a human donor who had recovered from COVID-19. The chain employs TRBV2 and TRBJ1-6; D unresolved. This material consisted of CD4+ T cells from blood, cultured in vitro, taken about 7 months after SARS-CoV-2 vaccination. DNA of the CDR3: TGTGCCAGCAGTGACCAGATCGCTTCACCCCTCCACTTT. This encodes CASSDQIASPLHF.